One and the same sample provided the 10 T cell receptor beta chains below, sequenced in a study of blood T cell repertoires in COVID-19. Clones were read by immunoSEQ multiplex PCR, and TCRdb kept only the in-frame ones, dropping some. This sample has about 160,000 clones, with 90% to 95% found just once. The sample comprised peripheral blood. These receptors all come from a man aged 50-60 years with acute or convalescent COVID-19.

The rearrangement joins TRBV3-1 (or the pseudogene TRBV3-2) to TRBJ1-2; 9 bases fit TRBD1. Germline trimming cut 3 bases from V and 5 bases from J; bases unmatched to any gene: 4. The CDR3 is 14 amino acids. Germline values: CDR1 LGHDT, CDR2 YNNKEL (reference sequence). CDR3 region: CASSHGQGRYGYTF. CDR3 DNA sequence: TGTGCCAGCAGCCACGGACAGGGGCGATATGGCTACACCTTC.

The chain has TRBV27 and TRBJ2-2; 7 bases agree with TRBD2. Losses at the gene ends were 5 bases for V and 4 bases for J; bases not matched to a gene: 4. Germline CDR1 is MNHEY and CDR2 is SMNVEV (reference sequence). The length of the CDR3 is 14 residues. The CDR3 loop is CASSAGVGTGELFF. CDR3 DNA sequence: TGTGCCAGCAGTGCGGGAGTCGGCACCGGGGAGCTGTTTTTT.

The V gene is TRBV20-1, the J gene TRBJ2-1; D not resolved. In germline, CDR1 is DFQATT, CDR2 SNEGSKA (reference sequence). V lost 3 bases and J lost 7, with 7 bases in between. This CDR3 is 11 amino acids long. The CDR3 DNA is TGCAGTGCTAGGCGGCTTAATGAGCAGTTCTTC. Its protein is CSARRLNEQFF.

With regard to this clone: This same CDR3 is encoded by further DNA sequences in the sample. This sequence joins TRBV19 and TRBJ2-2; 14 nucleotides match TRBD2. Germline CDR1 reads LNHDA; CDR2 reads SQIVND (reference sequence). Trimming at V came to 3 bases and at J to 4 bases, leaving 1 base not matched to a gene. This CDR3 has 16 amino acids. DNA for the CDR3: TGTGCCAGTAGTATTGGACTAGCGGGAGGCACCGGGGAGCTGTTTTTT. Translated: CASSIGLAGGTGELFF.

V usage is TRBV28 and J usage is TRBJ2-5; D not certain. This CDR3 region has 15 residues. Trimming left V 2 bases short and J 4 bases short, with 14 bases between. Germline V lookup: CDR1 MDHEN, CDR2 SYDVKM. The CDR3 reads CASSLGGAFVETQYF. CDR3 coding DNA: TGTGCCAGCAGTTTAGGTGGAGCCTTTGTAGAGACCCAGTACTTC.

The DNA for the CDR3 is TGTGCCAGCAGGGGTTTCCGGGGGACAGGGGGTTTTGGTCAGCCCCAGCATTTT. The encoded protein is CASRGFRGTGGFGQPQHF. The chain uses TRBV2 and TRBJ1-5, with 11 nucleotides matching TRBD1. The junction had 16 bases not matched to a gene; V was cut back by 6 bases and J by 6 bases. Per the germline V gene, CDR1 is SNHLY and CDR2 is FYNNEI. The CDR3 length is 18 residues.

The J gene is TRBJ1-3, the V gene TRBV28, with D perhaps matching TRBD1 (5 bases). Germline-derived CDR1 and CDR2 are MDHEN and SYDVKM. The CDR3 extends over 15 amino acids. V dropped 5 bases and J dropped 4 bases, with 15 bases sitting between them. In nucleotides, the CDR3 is TGTGCCAGCAGTCTCAGACAGAGATCAGGAAACACCATATATTTT. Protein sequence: CASSLRQRSGNTIYF.

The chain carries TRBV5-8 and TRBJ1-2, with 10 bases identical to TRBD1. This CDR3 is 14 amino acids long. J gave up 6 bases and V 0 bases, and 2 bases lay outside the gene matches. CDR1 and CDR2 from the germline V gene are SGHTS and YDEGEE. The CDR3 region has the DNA TGTGCCAGCAGCTTGGCCGGGACAGGGGATGGCTACACCTTC. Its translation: CASSLAGTGDGYTF.

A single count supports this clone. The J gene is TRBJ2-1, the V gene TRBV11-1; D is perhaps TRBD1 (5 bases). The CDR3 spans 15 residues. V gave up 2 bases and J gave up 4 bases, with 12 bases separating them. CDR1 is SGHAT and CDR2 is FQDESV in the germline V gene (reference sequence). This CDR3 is CASSLWGLYYNEQFF. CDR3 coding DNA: TGTGCCAGCAGCTTATGGGGCCTGTATTACAATGAGCAGTTCTTC.

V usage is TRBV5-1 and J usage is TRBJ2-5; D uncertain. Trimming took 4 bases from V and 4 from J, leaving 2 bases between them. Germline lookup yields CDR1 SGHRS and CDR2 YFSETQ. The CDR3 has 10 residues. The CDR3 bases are TGCGCCAGCAGCCTAGAGACCCAGTACTTC. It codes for CASSLETQYF.